This T cell receptor (beta chain) was documented in a study of blood T cell repertoires in COVID-19. About the study: Samples of COVID-19 (acute and convalescent) were obtained from the United States, Italy and Spain.

In the source study's methods: Estimation of nucleated cell counts relied on the amplification of reference gene primers. Generated by immunoSEQ multiplex PCR, the TCRdb table keeps only in-frame clones and is missing some. V and J calls and clone size are copied from that table; D and trimming were computed from the DNA. Of 40,000 to 45,000 clones in the sample, 70% to 90% were seen once. Source material: peripheral blood. The receptor was isolated from a human donor in a cohort sampled during active COVID-19.

In DNA form, the CDR3 reads TGTGCCAGCAGCTTAGTGGTTCAAGCGGGGGGCCTTAGCACAGATACGCAGTATTTT. Translation: CASSLVVQAGGLSTDTQYF. The V and J genes are TRBV11-3 and TRBJ2-3; 9 bases are shared with TRBD2. V shed 1 base, J shed 0 bases, and the junction held 11 bases outside the gene matches. This CDR3 region has 19 residues. Germline V gene data show CDR1 as SGHNT and CDR2 as YENEEA.